This T cell receptor beta chain was recovered during a study of CD4 T cells in relation to SARS-CoV-2 and coronaviruses. In regard to this clone: The antigen remains undetermined.

Assay used: immunoSEQ multiplex PCR; TCRdb lists only in-frame clones, some missing. The sample contains tens of thousands of clones, approximately 78% of which appear only once. Overall study results and limits: Crossreactivity was assessed only for spike protein, not other viral proteins.

The unexposed donors gave CD4+ T cells in about 2011-2018, prior to COVID-19. After roughly ten days of culture, CD4+ T cells were isolated. As cell numbers allowed, unexposed-donor CD4+ T cells faced SARS-CoV-2 S/N and four cold-coronavirus spikes. CDR1 and CDR2 from the germline V gene are MGHRA and YSYEKL. This CDR3 contains 14 residues. Trimming shortened V by 4 bases and J by 2 bases, and 11 bases separated the two germline ends. This clonotype was sampled from a human donor in good health. The rearrangement links TRBV4-1 to TRBJ1-2; possible D gene TRBD1, 5 bases. The material sequenced was CD4+ T cells from PBMCs, cultured in vitro. The CDR3 region is CASSPQGVNYGYTF. CDR3 coding DNA: TGCGCCAGCAGCCCCCAGGGAGTAAACTATGGCTACACCTTC.